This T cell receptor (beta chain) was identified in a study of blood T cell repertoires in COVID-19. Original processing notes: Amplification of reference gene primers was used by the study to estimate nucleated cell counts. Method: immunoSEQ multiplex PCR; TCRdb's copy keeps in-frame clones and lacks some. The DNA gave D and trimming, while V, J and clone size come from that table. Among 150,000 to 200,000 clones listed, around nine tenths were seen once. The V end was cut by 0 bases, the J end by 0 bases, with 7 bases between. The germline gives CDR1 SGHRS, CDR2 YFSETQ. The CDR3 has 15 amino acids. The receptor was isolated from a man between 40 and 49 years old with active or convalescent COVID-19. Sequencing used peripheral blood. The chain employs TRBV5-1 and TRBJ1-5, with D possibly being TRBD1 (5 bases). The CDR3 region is CASSLAGYSNQPQHF. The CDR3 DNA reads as TGCGCCAGCAGCTTGGCAGGGTATAGCAATCAGCCCCAGCATTTT.